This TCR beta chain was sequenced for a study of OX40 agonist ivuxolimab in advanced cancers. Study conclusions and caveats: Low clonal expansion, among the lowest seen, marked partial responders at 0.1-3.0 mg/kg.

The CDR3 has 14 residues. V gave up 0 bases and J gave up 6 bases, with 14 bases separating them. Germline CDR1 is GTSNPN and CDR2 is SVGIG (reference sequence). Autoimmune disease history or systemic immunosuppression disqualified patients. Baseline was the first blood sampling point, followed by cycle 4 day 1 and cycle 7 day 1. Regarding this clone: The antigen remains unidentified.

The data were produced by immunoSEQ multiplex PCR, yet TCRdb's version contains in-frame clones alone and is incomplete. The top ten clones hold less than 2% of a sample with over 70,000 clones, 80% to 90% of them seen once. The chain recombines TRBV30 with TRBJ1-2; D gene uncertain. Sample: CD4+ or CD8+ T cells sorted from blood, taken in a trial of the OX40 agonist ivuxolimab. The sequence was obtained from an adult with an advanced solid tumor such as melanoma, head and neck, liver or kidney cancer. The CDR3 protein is CAWSVRISAHGYTF. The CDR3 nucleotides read TGTGCCTGGAGTGTGCGGATTTCGGCGCATGGCTACACCTTC.